Listed here are 24 T cell receptor beta chains from one sample, sequenced in a study of blood T cell repertoires in COVID-19. Generated by immunoSEQ multiplex PCR, the TCRdb table keeps only in-frame clones and is missing some. The sample carries about 95,000 clones, about 84% recorded once. Material for sequencing was peripheral blood. Receptors originate from a human donor in a cohort sampled during active COVID-19.

This chain uses TRBV7-9 with TRBJ1-2, with 7 bases lining up with TRBD1. Germline values: CDR1 SEHNR, CDR2 FQNEAQ (reference sequence). J lost 2 bases, V lost 5 bases, and 2 bases had no gene match. This CDR3 spans 13 amino acids. For the CDR3, the DNA is TGTGCCAGCAGCCCGACAGGGAACTATGGCTACACCTTC. Translated, it gives CASSPTGNYGYTF.

J is TRBJ1-5 and V is TRBV5-6, with 8 bases lining up with TRBD1. The CDR3 sequence is 14 residues long. Looked up from germline, CDR1 is SGHDT and CDR2 is YYEEEE. Trimming cost V 0 bases and J 4 bases; bases outside gene matches: 0. The CDR3 protein is CASSLDRGNQPQHF. The CDR3 DNA reads as TGTGCCAGCAGCTTGGACAGGGGGAATCAGCCCCAGCATTTT. The entire variable domain, with the rest obtained from reference TRBV5-6 and TRBJ1-5, is as follows: DAGVTQSPTHLIKTRGQQVTLRCSPKSGHDTVSWYQQALGQGPQFIFQYYEEEERQRGNFPDRFSGHQFPNYSSELNVNALLLGDSALYLCASSLDRGNQPQHFGDGTRLSIL.

The chain recombines TRBV6-2 or TRBV6-3 with TRBJ1-1, with 12 positions matching TRBD1. Germline V CDR1 and CDR2: MNHEY, SVGEGT. Trimming at V came to 5 bases and at J to 2 bases, leaving 6 bases not matched to a gene. This CDR3 has 16 amino acids. In DNA form, the CDR3 reads TGTGCCAGCAGTCGTCCGGGGACAGGGGGCAACACTGAAGCTTTCTTT. Its protein is CASSRPGTGGNTEAFF.

V is TRBV5-4 and J is TRBJ2-1, with a weak D call TRBD1 (5 bases). Germline V gene lookup returns CDR1 SGHNT and CDR2 YYREEE (reference sequence). Trimming left V 3 bases short and J 10 bases short, with 11 bases between. CDR3 length equals 12 residues. The CDR3 protein is CASSSGSGEQFF. Here the CDR3 DNA reads TGTGCCAGCAGCTCAGGGTCTGGCGAGCAGTTCTTC.

The chain recombines TRBV5-1 with TRBJ2-5; D call uncertain. Germline V gene data show CDR1 as SGHRS and CDR2 as YFSETQ. The CDR3 is 15 amino acids. The V end was cut by 0 bases, the J end by 0 bases, with 9 bases between. For the CDR3, the DNA is TGCGCCAGCAGCTTGGTACAGACCGACCAAGAGACCCAGTACTTC. Its protein product is CASSLVQTDQETQYF.

V gene TRBV3-1 (or the pseudogene TRBV3-2) combines with J gene TRBJ1-4; the D gene is possibly TRBD1 (5 bases). Trimming pared 2 bases from V and 8 bases from J, leaving 12 bases between. Per the germline V gene, CDR1 is LGHDT and CDR2 is YNNKEL (reference sequence). The CDR3 spans 14 residues. The chain's CDR3 is CASSQMQGKEKLFF. DNA for the CDR3: TGTGCCAGCAGCCAAATGCAGGGCAAGGAAAAACTGTTTTTT.

The J gene is TRBJ1-2, the V gene TRBV12-3 or TRBV12-4; the D is unclear. Trimming shortened V by 5 bases and J by 8 bases, and 9 bases separated the two germline ends. This CDR3 has 11 residues. The CDR3 DNA reads TGTGCCAGCAGTAAAACGGGGGGCTACACCTTC. As protein: CASSKTGGYTF.

This clone showed up just once. The gene calls are TRBV23-1 and TRBJ1-5, with D uncertain. TRBV23-1 belongs to the ORF category, with a function that is uncertain. Deletions cut 10 bases from V and 6 bases from J, with 4 bases between. The CDR3 consists of 9 residues. The DNA of the CDR3 is TGCGCCACTCGTCAGCCCCAGCATTTT. Translated: CATRQPQHF.

This rearrangement joins TRBV28 to TRBJ2-3; 8 nucleotides align to TRBD1. The CDR3 is 16 residues long. The germline V gene has CDR1 MDHEN and CDR2 SYDVKM. The V and J ends lost 3 bases and 3 bases, in that order; junction bases with no gene match: 8. This chain's CDR3 is CASSLRSGTGTDTQYF. CDR3 DNA: TGTGCCAGCAGTTTGCGGTCAGGGACAGGAACAGATACGCAGTATTTT. Full variable domain (remainder filled in from reference TRBV28 and TRBJ2-3): DVKVTQSSRYLVKRTGEKVFLECVQDMDHENMFWYRQDPGLGLRLIYFSYDVKMKEKGDIPEGYSVSREKKERFSLILESASTNQTSMYLCASSLRSGTGTDTQYFGPGTRLTVL.

V is TRBV6-5 and J is TRBJ1-5; D is uncertain. Germline V lookup: CDR1 MNHEY, CDR2 SVGAGI. The CDR3 has 14 residues. CDR3 in amino acids: CVSSGSNSNQPQHF. CDR3 DNA: TGTGTGTCATCGGGTTCGAATAGCAATCAGCCCCAGCATTTT.

For this clone: A read error may produce the germline difference seen at one junction end. This chain links TRBV7-7 with TRBJ2-2; tentatively, D is TRBD2 (5 bases). This CDR3 is 14 amino acids long. The germline V gene has CDR1 SSHAT and CDR2 FNYEAQ (reference sequence). The CDR3 loop is CASSLGRNTGELFF. CDR3 coding DNA: TGTGCTAGCAGCTTAGGGAGAAACACCGGGGAGCTGTTTTTT. The whole variable domain, filled in from reference TRBV7-7 and TRBJ2-2, reads GAGVSQSPRYKVTKRGQDVTLRCDPISSHATLYWYQQALGQGPEFLTYFNYEAQPDKSGLPSDRFSAERPEGSISTLTIQRTEQRDSAMYRCASSLGRNTGELFFGEGSRLTVL.

This rearrangement joins TRBV6-5 to TRBJ2-7; weak D call: TRBD2 (6 bases). Germline assignment: CDR1 MNHEY and CDR2 SVGAGI. Trimming took off 8 bases at V and 2 bases at J, with 13 bases between the two ends. The CDR3 sequence is 13 residues long. The CDR3 protein is CASAAAGTYEQYF. The CDR3 bases are TGTGCCAGCGCCGCGGCGGGAACCTACGAGCAGTACTTC.

The J gene is TRBJ2-7, the V gene TRBV2; a possible D gene is TRBD2 (6 bases). The germline CDR1 and CDR2 sequences are SNHLY and FYNNEI. This CDR3 has 13 residues. V lost 2 bases to trimming and J lost 13 bases, with 18 bases between them. In nucleotides, the CDR3 is TGTGCCAGCAGTGAATGGCTAGCGCGAGTTTTCTACTTC. It is translated as CASSEWLARVFYF.

This clone was counted between two and nine times. The chain links TRBV15 to TRBJ1-1; D might be TRBD1 (5 bases). The CDR3 extends over 13 amino acids. V shed 3 bases and J shed 5 bases, with 10 bases lying between them. Germline V CDR1 and CDR2: LNHNV, YYDKDF (reference sequence). Here the CDR3 DNA reads TGTGCCACCAGCAGCAGGGTTAGGACTGAAGCTTTCTTT. It yields the protein CATSSRVRTEAFF. The full variable domain, with the rest looked up from reference TRBV15 and TRBJ1-1, is DAMVIQNPRYQVTQFGKPVTLSCSQTLNHNVMYWYQQKSSQAPKLLFHYYDKDFNNEADTPDNFQSRRPNTSFCFLDIRSPGLGDTAMYLCATSSRVRTEAFFGQGTRLTVV.

The chain has TRBV6-5 and TRBJ2-2, with D perhaps matching TRBD1 (6 bases). The CDR3 consists of 16 residues. CDR1 MNHEY and CDR2 SVGAGI come from the germline V gene. V was clipped by 4 bases and J by 1 base, with 13 bases between them. CDR3 in DNA: TGTGCCAGCAGTTTTTGGGACAATCGGAACACCGGGGAGCTGTTTTTT. Amino acid sequence: CASSFWDNRNTGELFF.

This chain connects TRBV9 to TRBJ1-5; 12 nucleotides match TRBD1. The CDR3 consists of 16 residues. In germline, CDR1 is SGDLS, CDR2 YYNGEE. The trim removed 3 bases at V and 4 bases at J, leaving 5 bases unmatched. In DNA form, the CDR3 reads TGTGCCAGCAGCGGAGGGACAGGGGGCTGGAATCAGCCCCAGCATTTT. It yields the protein CASSGGTGGWNQPQHF.

The chain employs TRBV11-2 and TRBJ2-1; 11 bases line up with TRBD2. J gave up 8 bases and V 1 base, and 10 bases lay outside the gene matches. Germline V gene lookup returns CDR1 SGHAT and CDR2 FQNNGV. The CDR3 has 17 residues. CDR3 in DNA: TGTGCCAGCAGCTTAGCCTCGGGAATAGCGGGAGGGTATGAGCAGTTCTTC. Its translation is CASSLASGIAGGYEQFF. The whole variable domain, filled in from reference TRBV11-2 and TRBJ2-1, reads EAGVAQSPRYKIIEKRQSVAFWCNPISGHATLYWYQQILGQGPKLLIQFQNNGVVDDSQLPKDRFSAERLKGVDSTLKIQPAKLEDSAVYLCASSLASGIAGGYEQFFGPGTRLTVL.

This chain links TRBV19 with TRBJ1-2; D remains unclear. Germline V gene lookup returns CDR1 LNHDA and CDR2 SQIVND (reference sequence). The CDR3 consists of 12 residues. Between the trimmed V and J ends, which lost 5 bases and 8 bases, there was a span of 12 bases. This CDR3 is CASSLPPGGYTF. The CDR3 nucleotides are TGTGCCAGTAGTCTACCGCCAGGCGGCTACACCTTC.

This clone was observed a few times. The gene calls are TRBV6-1 and TRBJ1-2; no reliable D call. V dropped 2 bases and J dropped 2 bases, with 6 bases sitting between them. Per the germline V gene, CDR1 is MNHNS and CDR2 is SASEGT. CDR3 size: 13 residues. The CDR3 DNA sequence: TGTGCCAGCAGTGAACCAGGAAACTATGGCTACACCTTC. Translating it yields CASSEPGNYGYTF.

This clone was seen just once. The J gene is TRBJ2-3, the V gene TRBV5-1, with 13 bases lining up with TRBD2. The V gene end was trimmed by 3 bases and the J gene end by 6 bases; junction bases not matched to a gene: 7. CDR1 and CDR2 from the germline V gene are SGHRS and YFSETQ. CDR3 length equals 16 residues. As DNA, the CDR3 is TGCGCCAGCAGCTCAGGAGGGACTAGCGGGGTGGATACGCAGTATTTT. Its protein product is CASSSGGTSGVDTQYF. The complete variable domain, with remaining parts taken from reference TRBV5-1 and TRBJ2-3, reads KAGVTQTPRYLIKTRGQQVTLSCSPISGHRSVSWYQQTPGQGLQFLFEYFSETQRNKGNFPGRFSGRQFSNSRSEMNVSTLELGDSALYLCASSSGGTSGVDTQYFGPGTRLTVL.

This clone was found once. For the CDR3, the DNA is TGCGCCAGCAGCTTGTCCGGCGGCTATGGCTACACCTTC. The encoded protein is CASSLSGGYGYTF. V gene TRBV5-1 combines with J gene TRBJ1-2; D unclear. This CDR3 spans 13 amino acids. Per the germline V gene, CDR1 is SGHRS and CDR2 is YFSETQ. V dropped 1 base and J dropped 4 bases, with 8 bases sitting between them.

The chain joins TRBV6-5 to TRBJ2-5, with D unresolved. The CDR3 sequence is 16 residues long. Germline CDR1 and CDR2: MNHEY and SVGAGI. V gave up 0 bases and J gave up 7 bases, with 18 bases separating them. CDR3 in amino acids: CASSYSVIATTGTQYF. Written as DNA, the CDR3 is TGTGCCAGCAGTTACTCGGTCATAGCCACAACTGGGACCCAGTACTTC.

In its sample, this clone was seen once. V is TRBV9 and J is TRBJ1-1; unclear D gene. The CDR3 consists of 13 residues. Trimming cost V 2 bases and J 2 bases, with 7 bases left between them. In germline, CDR1 is SGDLS, CDR2 YYNGEE. The CDR3 sequence is CASSVGRNTEAFF. CDR3 nucleotide sequence: TGTGCCAGCAGCGTTGGCAGAAACACTGAAGCTTTCTTT.

This clone was observed a few times. The J gene is TRBJ2-2, the V gene TRBV5-6; D is ambiguous. V was pared by 6 bases and J by 7 bases, with 10 bases between. The CDR3 totals 12 residues. CDR1 is SGHDT, CDR2 YYEEEE, per germline. DNA for the CDR3: TGTGCCAGCACCAAACCGGTCGGGGAGCTGTTTTTT. It codes for CASTKPVGELFF. The full variable domain, its missing parts supplied by reference TRBV5-6 and TRBJ2-2, is DAGVTQSPTHLIKTRGQQVTLRCSPKSGHDTVSWYQQALGQGPQFIFQYYEEEERQRGNFPDRFSGHQFPNYSSELNVNALLLGDSALYLCASTKPVGELFFGEGSRLTVL.